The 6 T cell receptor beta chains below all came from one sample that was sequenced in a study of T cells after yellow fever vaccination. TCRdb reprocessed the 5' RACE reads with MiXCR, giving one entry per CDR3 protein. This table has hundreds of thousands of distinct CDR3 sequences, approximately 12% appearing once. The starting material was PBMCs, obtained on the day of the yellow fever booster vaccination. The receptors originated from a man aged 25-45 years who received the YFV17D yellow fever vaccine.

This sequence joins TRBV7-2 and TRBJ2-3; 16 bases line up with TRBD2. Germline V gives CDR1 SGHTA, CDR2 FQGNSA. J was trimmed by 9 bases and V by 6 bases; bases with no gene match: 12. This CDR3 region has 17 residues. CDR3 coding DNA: TGTGCCAGCAGGTCCGGGACTAGCGGGAGGGCCCTATTAACGCAGTATTTT. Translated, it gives CASRSGTSGRALLTQYF.

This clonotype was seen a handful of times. The CDR3 sequence is CASSKRESVTDTQYF. As DNA, the CDR3 is TGTGCCAGCAGTAAGCGGGAGTCGGTCACAGATACGCAGTATTTT. This chain joins TRBV28 and TRBJ2-3, with 8 bases fitting TRBD2. Germline trimming cut 5 bases from V and 2 bases from J; bases unmatched to any gene: 6. This CDR3 contains 15 residues. Germline CDR1 reads MDHEN; CDR2 reads SYDVKM.

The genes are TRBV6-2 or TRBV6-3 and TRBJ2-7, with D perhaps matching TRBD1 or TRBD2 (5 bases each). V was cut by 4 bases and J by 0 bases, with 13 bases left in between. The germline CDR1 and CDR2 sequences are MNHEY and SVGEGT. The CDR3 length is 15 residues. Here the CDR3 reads CASSSAGTVSYEQYF. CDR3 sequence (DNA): TGTGCCAGCAGTTCCGCCGGGACGGTCTCCTACGAGCAGTACTTC.

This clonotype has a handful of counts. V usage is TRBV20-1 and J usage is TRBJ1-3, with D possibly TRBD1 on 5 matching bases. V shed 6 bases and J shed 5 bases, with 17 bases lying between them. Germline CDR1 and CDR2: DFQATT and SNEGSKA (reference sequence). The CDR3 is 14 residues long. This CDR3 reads CSANDPGRRNTIYF. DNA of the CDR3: TGCAGTGCAAATGATCCAGGGCGGAGAAACACCATATATTTT.

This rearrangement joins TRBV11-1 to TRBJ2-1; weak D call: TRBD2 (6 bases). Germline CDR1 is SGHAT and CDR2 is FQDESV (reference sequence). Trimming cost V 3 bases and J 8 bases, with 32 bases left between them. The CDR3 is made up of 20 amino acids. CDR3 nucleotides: TGTGCCAGCAGCTTTGGATTACTAGCCGCAGTCGGGTCGTCGTCCTATGAGCAGTTCTTC. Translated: CASSFGLLAAVGSSSYEQFF.

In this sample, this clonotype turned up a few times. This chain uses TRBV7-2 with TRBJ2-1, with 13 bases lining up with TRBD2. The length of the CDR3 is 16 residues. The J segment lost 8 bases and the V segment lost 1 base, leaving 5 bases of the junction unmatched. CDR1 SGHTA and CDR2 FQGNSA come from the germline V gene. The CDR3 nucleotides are TGTGCCAGCAGCTTAGGCGCCGGGACTAGCGGGGATGAGCAGTTCTTC. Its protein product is CASSLGAGTSGDEQFF.